The clone carrying this T cell receptor beta chain showed up many times. Its antigen is unidentified. These data belong to a study of T cells in Graves' hyperthyroidism and ophthalmopathy. General study points: Ophthalmopathy could be told apart from stable hyperthyroidism with a 13 V-J model. Blood samples included most of the expanded thyroid clonotypes exceeding 0.001.

RNA transcripts were the template for amplifying TCR beta CDR3 regions. HTBI primers were used for first-round RT-PCR of the TCR CDR3. MiXCR, applied by TCRdb to the multiplex PCR reads, yields one record per CDR3 protein. The table has roughly 93,000 distinct CDR3 sequences, over 50% seen once. Graves' hyperthyroidism is called stable when ophthalmopathy does not progress within 18 months. V dropped 7 bases and J dropped 7; count of bases not matched to a gene: 9. The germline CDR1 and CDR2 sequences are KGHDR and SFDVKD. The CDR3 is 14 amino acids. The sequencing sample was made of blood. J is TRBJ1-5 and V is TRBV24-1, with 7 bases matching TRBD1. The TCR sequence derives from a woman between 40 and 55 years old with Graves' hyperthyroidism. CDR3 in amino acids: CATSPTGLTQPQHF. In nucleotides, the CDR3 is TGTGCCACCAGCCCGACAGGGCTTACCCAGCCCCAGCATTTT.